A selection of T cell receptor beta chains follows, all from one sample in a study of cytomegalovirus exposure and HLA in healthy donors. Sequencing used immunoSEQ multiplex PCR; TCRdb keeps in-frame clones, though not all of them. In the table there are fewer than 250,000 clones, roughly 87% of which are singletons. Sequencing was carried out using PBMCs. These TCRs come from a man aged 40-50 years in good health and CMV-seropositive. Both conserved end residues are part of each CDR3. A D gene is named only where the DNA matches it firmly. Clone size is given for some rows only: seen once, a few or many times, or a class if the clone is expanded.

CDR3nt: TGCGCCAGCAGCTTGGCCTTGGGGGGAGGGCCTCCTGGTACGCAGTATTTT
CDR3aa: CASSLALGGGPPGTQYF
j_gene: TRBJ2-3
len: 17
d_gene: TRBD2
abundance: few
v_gene: TRBV5-1

CDR3nt: TGTGCCAGTAGTATAGTCAACAGCCAAGAGACCCAGTACTTC
CDR3aa: CASSIVNSQETQYF
j_gene: TRBJ2-5
len: 14
d_gene: .
abundance: once
v_gene: TRBV19

CDR3nt: TGCGCCAGCAGCCGGCTGGGACAGGGAAGAACTGAAGCTTTCTTT
CDR3aa: CASSRLGQGRTEAFF
j_gene: TRBJ1-1
len: 15
d_gene: TRBD1
abundance: .
v_gene: TRBV4-1

CDR3nt: TGCGCCAGCGGTGGCGGGACCCAAGAGACCCAGTACTTC
CDR3aa: CASGGGTQETQYF
j_gene: TRBJ2-5
len: 13
d_gene: .
abundance: .
v_gene: TRBV5-1

CDR3nt: TGTGCCAGCAGCTTCAGGGCAGGGGGCTACAATGAGCAGTTCTTC
CDR3aa: CASSFRAGGYNEQFF
j_gene: TRBJ2-1
len: 15
d_gene: TRBD1
abundance: .
v_gene: TRBV7-2

CDR3nt: TGTGCCAGCAGCCCGTACCAGGGCGGACCTAACACTGAAGCTTTCTTT
CDR3aa: CASSPYQGGPNTEAFF
j_gene: TRBJ1-1
len: 16
d_gene: .
abundance: once
v_gene: TRBV14

CDR3nt: TGCGCCAGCAGCCAAGATTATGGGGACAGCTCCTACGAGCAGTACTTC
CDR3aa: CASSQDYGDSSYEQYF
j_gene: TRBJ2-7
len: 16
d_gene: TRBD1
abundance: .
v_gene: TRBV4-1

CDR3nt: TGTGCCAGCAGGTCGCTCGCAGGGACCCAGTACTTC
CDR3aa: CASRSLAGTQYF
j_gene: TRBJ2-5
len: 12
d_gene: .
abundance: .
v_gene: TRBV27

CDR3nt: TGTGCCTGGAGTAGACAGAGGAACACTGAAGCTTTCTTT
CDR3aa: CAWSRQRNTEAFF
j_gene: TRBJ1-1
len: 13
d_gene: .
abundance: few
v_gene: TRBV30

CDR3nt: TGCAGCGGCAACGGACTAGCGGGAGGTGCAGATACGCAGTATTTT
CDR3aa: CSGNGLAGGADTQYF
j_gene: TRBJ2-3
len: 15
d_gene: TRBD2
abundance: .
v_gene: TRBV29-1

CDR3nt: TGTGCCAGCAGTCTTGAGGGAGTCCACAATGAGCAGTTCTTC
CDR3aa: CASSLEGVHNEQFF
j_gene: TRBJ2-1
len: 14
d_gene: .
abundance: .
v_gene: TRBV27

CDR3nt: TGCGCCAGCAGTCTTTGGTCCAGGGTCTACGAGCAGTACTTC
CDR3aa: CASSLWSRVYEQYF
j_gene: TRBJ2-7
len: 14
d_gene: .
abundance: few
v_gene: TRBV23-1

CDR3nt: TGCAGTGCGTCGGGACTTCTTGAAGCTTTCTTT
CDR3aa: CSASGLLEAFF
j_gene: TRBJ1-1
len: 11
d_gene: .
abundance: .
v_gene: TRBV20-1

CDR3nt: TGTGCCAGCAGTGGACAGGGGGACTATGGCTACACCTTC
CDR3aa: CASSGQGDYGYTF
j_gene: TRBJ1-2
len: 13
d_gene: TRBD1
abundance: .
v_gene: TRBV2

CDR3nt: TGTGCCAGCAGGATACAGGGGCTCACTGAAGCTTTCTTT
CDR3aa: CASRIQGLTEAFF
j_gene: TRBJ1-1
len: 13
d_gene: TRBD1
abundance: .
v_gene: TRBV6-6

CDR3nt: TGTGCCAGCAGCCCGCCTGGGGGGGACGAGCAGTACTTC
CDR3aa: CASSPPGGDEQYF
j_gene: TRBJ2-7
len: 13
d_gene: TRBD2
abundance: once
v_gene: TRBV14

CDR3nt: TGCGCCAGCAGCCTAGGGGAATATGAGCAGTTCTTC
CDR3aa: CASSLGEYEQFF
j_gene: TRBJ2-1
len: 12
d_gene: .
abundance: .
v_gene: TRBV5-1

CDR3nt: TGTGCCAGTAGACAGAACAGGGGGACCACTGAAGCTTTCTTT
CDR3aa: CASRQNRGTTEAFF
j_gene: TRBJ1-1
len: 14
d_gene: TRBD1
abundance: .
v_gene: TRBV19

CDR3nt: TGTGCCACTCAGGACTGGTCAAATGAGCAGTTCTTC
CDR3aa: CATQDWSNEQFF
j_gene: TRBJ2-1
len: 12
d_gene: .
abundance: .
v_gene: TRBV19

CDR3nt: TGTGCCAGCAGCTTAGCGGGAGGGCGGTACAATGAGCAGTTCTTC
CDR3aa: CASSLAGGRYNEQFF
j_gene: TRBJ2-1
len: 15
d_gene: TRBD2
abundance: .
v_gene: TRBV7-9

CDR3nt: TGTGCCAGCACCGGAGAGGGAGAGAGAGGCTACAATGAGCAGTTCTTC
CDR3aa: CASTGEGERGYNEQFF
j_gene: TRBJ2-1
len: 16
d_gene: .
abundance: .
v_gene: TRBV7-9

CDR3nt: TGCAGCGCCCAAAGTGGCGGGACAGTTTACGAGCAGTACTTC
CDR3aa: CSAQSGGTVYEQYF
j_gene: TRBJ2-7
len: 14
d_gene: .
abundance: .
v_gene: TRBV29-1

CDR3nt: TGTGCCAGCAGCTTGGGCCAGGGAGGCTACTACGAGCAGTACTTC
CDR3aa: CASSLGQGGYYEQYF
j_gene: TRBJ2-7
len: 15
d_gene: .
abundance: few
v_gene: TRBV7-2

CDR3nt: TGCGCCAGCAGCGGCGGGGTCCCGGATTGGACTGAAGCTTTCTTT
CDR3aa: CASSGGVPDWTEAFF
j_gene: TRBJ1-1
len: 15
d_gene: .
abundance: few
v_gene: TRBV4-1

CDR3nt: TGTGCCAGCAGCAACCGGGACAGGGACGAGCAGTACTTC
CDR3aa: CASSNRDRDEQYF
j_gene: TRBJ2-7
len: 13
d_gene: TRBD1
abundance: .
v_gene: TRBV27

CDR3nt: TGTGCCAGCAGCATAGTACAGGGTCCCACAGATACGCAGTATTTT
CDR3aa: CASSIVQGPTDTQYF
j_gene: TRBJ2-3
len: 15
d_gene: .
abundance: .
v_gene: TRBV7-9

CDR3nt: TGTGCCAGCAACGGTCATAGCACAGATACGCAGTATTTT
CDR3aa: CASNGHSTDTQYF
j_gene: TRBJ2-3
len: 13
d_gene: .
abundance: .
v_gene: TRBV27

CDR3nt: TGTGCCAGCAGCTATGAGTACCAAGAGACCCAGTACTTC
CDR3aa: CASSYEYQETQYF
j_gene: TRBJ2-5
len: 13
d_gene: .
abundance: .
v_gene: TRBV5-4

CDR3nt: TGTGCCAGCAGTTTATCGGAGGGAGGGGGCTACACCTTC
CDR3aa: CASSLSEGGGYTF
j_gene: TRBJ1-2
len: 13
d_gene: .
abundance: once
v_gene: TRBV27

CDR3nt: TGTGCCAGCAGTCCGACAGTGTATGGCTACACCTTC
CDR3aa: CASSPTVYGYTF
j_gene: TRBJ1-2
len: 12
d_gene: .
abundance: .
v_gene: TRBV6-1

CDR3nt: TGCGCCAGCAGCACCTTGACTAGCGCGAACACCGGGGAGCTGTTTTTT
CDR3aa: CASSTLTSANTGELFF
j_gene: TRBJ2-2
len: 16
d_gene: TRBD2
abundance: .
v_gene: TRBV5-1

CDR3nt: TGTGCCAGCAGTCTAGGGGGGGGACGGTTTTATGGCTACACCTTC
CDR3aa: CASSLGGGRFYGYTF
j_gene: TRBJ1-2
len: 15
d_gene: .
abundance: .
v_gene: TRBV6-5

CDR3nt: TGCGCCAGCAGCTTGCGGGAGGGCCGAACCGGGGAGCTGTTTTTT
CDR3aa: CASSLREGRTGELFF
j_gene: TRBJ2-2
len: 15
d_gene: TRBD2
abundance: once
v_gene: TRBV5-1

CDR3nt: TGTGCCAGCAGCAATACAGATACGCAGTATTTT
CDR3aa: CASSNTDTQYF
j_gene: TRBJ2-3
len: 11
d_gene: .
abundance: .
v_gene: TRBV6-5

CDR3nt: TGCGCCAGCAGCTCCACTCCTTCGAAAAACACAGATACGCAGTATTTT
CDR3aa: CASSSTPSKNTDTQYF
j_gene: TRBJ2-3
len: 16
d_gene: .
abundance: .
v_gene: TRBV5-1

CDR3nt: TGTGCCACCAGCTGGGACAAGAACACTGAAGCTTTCTTT
CDR3aa: CATSWDKNTEAFF
j_gene: TRBJ1-1
len: 13
d_gene: .
abundance: .
v_gene: TRBV15

CDR3nt: TGTGCCAGCAGGGTACAGGGGAACACTGAAGCTTTCTTT
CDR3aa: CASRVQGNTEAFF
j_gene: TRBJ1-1
len: 13
d_gene: .
abundance: .
v_gene: TRBV6-5

CDR3nt: TGCGCCAGCAGCCAGGTGGGACTCTTCAATGAAAAACTGTTTTTT
CDR3aa: CASSQVGLFNEKLFF
j_gene: TRBJ1-4
len: 15
d_gene: .
abundance: few
v_gene: TRBV4-1

CDR3nt: TGCAGCGCCGCCGGGACACCGGGTACGCAGTATTTT
CDR3aa: CSAAGTPGTQYF
j_gene: TRBJ2-3
len: 12
d_gene: .
abundance: .
v_gene: TRBV29-1

CDR3nt: TGCAGCCAATCACTGGGCGGGGAGACCCAGTACTTC
CDR3aa: CSQSLGGETQYF
j_gene: TRBJ2-5
len: 12
d_gene: .
abundance: .
v_gene: TRBV29-1

CDR3nt: TGTGCCAGCATCAGGGATAGCTCCTACAATGAGCAGTTCTTC
CDR3aa: CASIRDSSYNEQFF
j_gene: TRBJ2-1
len: 14
d_gene: .
abundance: .
v_gene: TRBV2

CDR3nt: TGTGCCACCGGGACAGGGGGGAACCAGCCCCAGCATTTT
CDR3aa: CATGTGGNQPQHF
j_gene: TRBJ1-5
len: 13
d_gene: TRBD1
abundance: .
v_gene: TRBV10-3

CDR3nt: TGTGCCAGCAGCCCCCCCGGGACTCTTTACAATGAGCAGTTCTTC
CDR3aa: CASSPPGTLYNEQFF
j_gene: TRBJ2-1
len: 15
d_gene: .
abundance: few
v_gene: TRBV13

CDR3nt: TGTGCTAGCAGCCCCCGGAGTGGCTCCTACAATGAGCAGTTCTTC
CDR3aa: CASSPRSGSYNEQFF
j_gene: TRBJ2-1
len: 15
d_gene: .
abundance: .
v_gene: TRBV7-7

CDR3nt: TGTGCCAGCAGTTCCTATTCTACTAACTATGGCTACACCTTC
CDR3aa: CASSSYSTNYGYTF
j_gene: TRBJ1-2
len: 14
d_gene: .
abundance: .
v_gene: TRBV6-6

CDR3nt: TGTGCCAGCAGTGACCCCCGGAAGGATCGCGGGGAGGAGAGCGGGGAGCTGTTTTTT
CDR3aa: CASSDPRKDRGEESGELFF
j_gene: TRBJ2-2
len: 19
d_gene: .
abundance: .
v_gene: TRBV6-4

CDR3nt: TGTGCCAGCAGCCAAGGGACTTCCGGGGAGCTGTTTTTT
CDR3aa: CASSQGTSGELFF
j_gene: TRBJ2-2
len: 13
d_gene: .
abundance: .
v_gene: TRBV14

CDR3nt: TGTGCCAGCAGTGTCGACAGGGCATACAATGAGCAGTTCTTC
CDR3aa: CASSVDRAYNEQFF
j_gene: TRBJ2-1
len: 14
d_gene: TRBD1
abundance: .
v_gene: TRBV25-1